The T cell receptor beta chain under discussion was sequenced for a study of blood T cell repertoires in COVID-19. On the study more broadly: Donors in the United States, Italy and Spain gave samples during acute or convalescent COVID-19. PBMCs, B-cell-depleted T cells, or T cells were the source of the cDNA or gDNA that made up the material.

Measured with immunoSEQ multiplex PCR; TCRdb has only the in-frame clones, and not every one. Seen here are about 200,000 clones, more than 70% observed once, and the top ten hold roughly 1.6%. The germline V gene has CDR1 SEHNR and CDR2 FQNEAQ (reference sequence). The CDR3 spans 14 residues. The V end was cut by 4 bases, the J end by 6 bases, with 15 bases between. This sequence joins TRBV7-9 and TRBJ1-1; possibly TRBD1 for D (5 bases). The source material was peripheral blood. The receptor was isolated from a man between 18 and 29 years old with active or convalescent COVID-19. The DNA for the CDR3 is TGTGCCAGCAGCTCCCGGACATATCGTTCTGAAGCTTTCTTT. This gives the protein CASSSRTYRSEAFF.